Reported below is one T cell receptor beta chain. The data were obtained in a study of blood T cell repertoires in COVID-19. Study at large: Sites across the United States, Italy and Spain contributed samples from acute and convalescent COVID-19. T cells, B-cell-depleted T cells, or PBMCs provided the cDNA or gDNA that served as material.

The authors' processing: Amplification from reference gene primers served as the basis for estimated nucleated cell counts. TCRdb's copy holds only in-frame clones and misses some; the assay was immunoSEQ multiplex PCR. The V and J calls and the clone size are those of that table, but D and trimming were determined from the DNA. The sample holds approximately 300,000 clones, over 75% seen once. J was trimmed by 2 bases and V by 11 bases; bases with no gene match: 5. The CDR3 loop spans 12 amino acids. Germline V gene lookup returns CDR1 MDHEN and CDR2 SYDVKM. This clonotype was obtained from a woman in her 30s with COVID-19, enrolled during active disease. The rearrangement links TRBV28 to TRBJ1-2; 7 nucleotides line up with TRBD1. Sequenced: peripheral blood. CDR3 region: CAEGAPNYGYTF. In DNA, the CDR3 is TGTGCCGAGGGGGCGCCGAACTATGGCTACACCTTC.